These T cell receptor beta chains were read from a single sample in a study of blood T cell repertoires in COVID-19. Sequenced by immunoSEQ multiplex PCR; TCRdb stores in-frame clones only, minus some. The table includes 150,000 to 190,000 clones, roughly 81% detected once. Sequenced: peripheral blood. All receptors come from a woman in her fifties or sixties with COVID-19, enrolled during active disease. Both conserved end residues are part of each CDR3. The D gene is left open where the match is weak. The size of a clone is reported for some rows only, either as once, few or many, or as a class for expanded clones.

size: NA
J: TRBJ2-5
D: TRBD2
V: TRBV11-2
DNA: TGTGCCAGCAGCTTAAGCGGGAGTTGGGATGAGACCCAGTACTTC
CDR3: CASSLSGSWDETQYF

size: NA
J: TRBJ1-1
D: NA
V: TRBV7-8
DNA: TGTGCCAGCAGCCTGGCGGGGGGGCAGGTCACTGAAGCTTTCTTT
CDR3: CASSLAGGQVTEAFF

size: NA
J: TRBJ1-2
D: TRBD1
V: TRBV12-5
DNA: TGTGCTAGTGGTTTGGGGCAGGGGGCTAGTGGCTACACCTTC
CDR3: CASGLGQGASGYTF

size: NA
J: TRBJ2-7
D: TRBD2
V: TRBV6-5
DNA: TGTGCCAGCAGGCTGACTAGCGGGAGACGCCACGAGCAGTACTTC
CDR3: CASRLTSGRRHEQYF

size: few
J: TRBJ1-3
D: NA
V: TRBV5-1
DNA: TGCGCCAGCAGCTTGGTTGCAGGGTTTGGAAACACCATATATTTT
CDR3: CASSLVAGFGNTIYF

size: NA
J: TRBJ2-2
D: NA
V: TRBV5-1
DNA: TGCGCCAGCAGCCTTGGGAGAACGAACACCGGGGAGCTGTTTTTT
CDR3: CASSLGRTNTGELFF

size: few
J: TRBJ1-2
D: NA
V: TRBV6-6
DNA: TGTGCCAGTGTGTTATACAGGGCCCTCAACTATGGCTACACCTTC
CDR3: CASVLYRALNYGYTF

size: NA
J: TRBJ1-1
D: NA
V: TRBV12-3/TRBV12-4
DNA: TGTGCCAGCAGTTTGCAACAGAACACTGAAGCTTTCTTT
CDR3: CASSLQQNTEAFF

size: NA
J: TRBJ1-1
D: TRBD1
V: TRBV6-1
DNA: TGTGCCAGCAGTGAAGTGCGGACAGGCCCAAACACTGAAGCTTTCTTT
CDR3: CASSEVRTGPNTEAFF

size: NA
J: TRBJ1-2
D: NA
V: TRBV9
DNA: TGTGCCAGCAGCCGTAGTGGGCCTTGGGGGCAGGGAGCATATGGCTACACCTTC
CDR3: CASSRSGPWGQGAYGYTF

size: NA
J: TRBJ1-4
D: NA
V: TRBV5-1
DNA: TGCGCCAGCAGCTTGGACAGCTTTAATGAAAAACTGTTTTTT
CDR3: CASSLDSFNEKLFF

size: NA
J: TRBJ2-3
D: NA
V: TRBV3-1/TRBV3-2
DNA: TGTGCCAGCAGCCCCTGGGAGGGGGCAGATACGCAGTATTTT
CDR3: CASSPWEGADTQYF

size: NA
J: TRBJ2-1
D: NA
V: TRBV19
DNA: TGTGCCAGTAGTATAGGGGGCAGGGCTCGTTACAATGAGCAGTTCTTC
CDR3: CASSIGGRARYNEQFF

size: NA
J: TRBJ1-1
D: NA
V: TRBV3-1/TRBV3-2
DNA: TGTGCCAGCAGCCGGAAAGGGGAACGAGGAGCTTTCTTT
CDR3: CASSRKGERGAFF

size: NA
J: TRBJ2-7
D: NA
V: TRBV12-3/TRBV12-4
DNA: TGTGCCAGCACTGACGGGAGCATCCACGAGCAGTACTTC
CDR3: CASTDGSIHEQYF

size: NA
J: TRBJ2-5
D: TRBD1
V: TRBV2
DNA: TGTGCCAGCAGAGACGGGACAGGGCTACAAGAGACCCAGTACTTC
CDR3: CASRDGTGLQETQYF

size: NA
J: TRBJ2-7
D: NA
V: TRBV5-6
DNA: TGTGCCAGCAGCTTGGGCCACTGGGGGCTCTACGAGCAGTACTTC
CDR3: CASSLGHWGLYEQYF

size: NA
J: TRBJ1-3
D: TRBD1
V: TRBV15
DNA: TGTGCCACCATATGGACAGGGGATTTCTCTGGAAACACCATATATTTT
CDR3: CATIWTGDFSGNTIYF

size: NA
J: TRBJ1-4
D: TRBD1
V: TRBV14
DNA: TGTGCCAGCAGCCAAGTTGGGACAGGGGTGTTGAAACTGTTTTTT
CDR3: CASSQVGTGVLKLFF

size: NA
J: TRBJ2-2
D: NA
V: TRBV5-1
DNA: TGCGCCAGCAGCTTGCGGGGGGCCAACACCGGGGAGCTGTTTTTT
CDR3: CASSLRGANTGELFF

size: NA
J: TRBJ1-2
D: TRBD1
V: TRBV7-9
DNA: TGTGCCAGCAGCTTGCTGACAGGGGGCGCGAAGGGCTACACCTTC
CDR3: CASSLLTGGAKGYTF

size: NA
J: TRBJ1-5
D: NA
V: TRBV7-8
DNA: TGTGCCAGCAGCGTACAGGGTGACGGCGGCAATCAGCCCCAGCATTTT
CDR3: CASSVQGDGGNQPQHF

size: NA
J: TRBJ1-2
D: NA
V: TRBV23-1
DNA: TGCGCCAGCAGTCACGGCTTCGCGGCACCAAACGATCCAGCTAACTATGGCTACACCTTC
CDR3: CASSHGFAAPNDPANYGYTF

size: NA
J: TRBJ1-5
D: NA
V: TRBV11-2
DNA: TGTGCCAGCAGCTTAGCCGCGGGGAATCAGCCCCAGCATTTT
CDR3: CASSLAAGNQPQHF

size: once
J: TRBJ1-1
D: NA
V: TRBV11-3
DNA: TGTGCCAGCAGCTTTTCGGGGGGAACTGAAGCTTTCTTT
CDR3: CASSFSGGTEAFF

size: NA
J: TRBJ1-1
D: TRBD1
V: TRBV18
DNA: TGTGCCAGCTCACTAATGACAGGGTTGAACACTGAAGCTTTCTTT
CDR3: CASSLMTGLNTEAFF

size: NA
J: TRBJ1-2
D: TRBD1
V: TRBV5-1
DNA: TGCGCCAGCAGCTTGGCCGGGGGGACAGGTGGTGGTGGCTACACCTTC
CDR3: CASSLAGGTGGGGYTF

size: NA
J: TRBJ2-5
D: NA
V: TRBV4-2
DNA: TGTGCCAGCAGCCCCGACCGACAGGAGATTCAAGAGACCCAGTACTTC
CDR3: CASSPDRQEIQETQYF

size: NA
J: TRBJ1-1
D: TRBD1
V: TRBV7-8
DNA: TGTGCCAGCAGCTGGAGGGGGCAGATGAACACTGAAGCTTTCTTT
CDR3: CASSWRGQMNTEAFF

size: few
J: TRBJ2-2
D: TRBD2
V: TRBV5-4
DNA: TGTGCCAGCAGCCCGTGGGCTAGCGGGGGGGCGATGGGAACCGGGGAGCTGTTTTTT
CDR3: CASSPWASGGAMGTGELFF

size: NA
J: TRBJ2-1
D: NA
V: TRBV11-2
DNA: TGTGCCAGCAGCTTAGACTACGCTTCTGAGCAGTTCTTC
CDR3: CASSLDYASEQFF

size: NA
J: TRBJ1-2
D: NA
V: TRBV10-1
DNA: TGCGCCAGCAGTGAGTCAGGGGGATACGGCTACACCTTC
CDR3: CASSESGGYGYTF

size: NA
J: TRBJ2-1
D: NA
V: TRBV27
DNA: TGTGCCAGCAGTTTAAATCTAGTTTTGAATGAGCAGTTCTTC
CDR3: CASSLNLVLNEQFF

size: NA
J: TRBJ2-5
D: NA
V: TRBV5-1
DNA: TGCGCCAGCAGCTTGGGCGGCATTAGGAGGGAGACCCAGTACTTC
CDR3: CASSLGGIRRETQYF

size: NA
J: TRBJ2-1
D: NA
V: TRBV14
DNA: TGTGCCAGCAGCCAAGATCGGAGGGAGCAGTTCTTC
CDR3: CASSQDRREQFF

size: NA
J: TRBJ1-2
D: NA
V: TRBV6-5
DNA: TGTGCCAGCAGTTATCAGGGGTATGGCTACACCTTC
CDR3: CASSYQGYGYTF

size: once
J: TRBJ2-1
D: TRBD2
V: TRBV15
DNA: TGTGCCACCAGCAGAGGGGGACTAGCGGGAGGAGGTGAGCAGTTCTTC
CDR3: CATSRGGLAGGGEQFF

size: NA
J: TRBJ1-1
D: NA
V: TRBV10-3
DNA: TGTGCCATCAGTACCTCGACAGCATCTGTGACTGAAGCTTTCTTT
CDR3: CAISTSTASVTEAFF

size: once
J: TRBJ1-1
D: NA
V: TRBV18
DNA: TGTGCCAGCTCACCGACAGAACTAATGAACACTGAAGCTTTCTTT
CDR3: CASSPTELMNTEAFF

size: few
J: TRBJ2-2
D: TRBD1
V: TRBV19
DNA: TGTGCCAGTAGTCGGGACAGAAACACCGGGGAGCTGTTTTTT
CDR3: CASSRDRNTGELFF

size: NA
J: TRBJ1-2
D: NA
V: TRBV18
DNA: TGTGCCAGCTCACCAGAAGGGGTAGGCTATGGCTACACCTTC
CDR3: CASSPEGVGYGYTF

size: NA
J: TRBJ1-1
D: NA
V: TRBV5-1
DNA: TGCGCCAGCAGCGTACAGGGAAGCACTGAAGCTTTCTTT
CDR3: CASSVQGSTEAFF

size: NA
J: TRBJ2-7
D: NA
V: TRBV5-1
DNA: TGCGCCAGCAGCCCGTTTAACAGCGGTTCCTACTACGAGCAGTACTTC
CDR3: CASSPFNSGSYYEQYF

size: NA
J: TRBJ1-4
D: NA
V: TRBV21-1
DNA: TGTGCCAGCAGCAAAGGTCCAGGGGCGTATGAAAAACTGTTTTTT
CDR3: CASSKGPGAYEKLFF

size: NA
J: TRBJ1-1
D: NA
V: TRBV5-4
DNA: TGTGCCAGCAGCACGGCAGGTTTGAACACTGAAGCTTTCTTT
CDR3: CASSTAGLNTEAFF

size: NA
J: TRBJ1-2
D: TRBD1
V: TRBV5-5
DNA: TGTGCCAGCAGCCTACTTAAGACAGGGGGCGCGAGCGGCTACACCTTC
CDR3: CASSLLKTGGASGYTF

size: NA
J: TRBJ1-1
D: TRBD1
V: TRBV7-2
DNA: TGTGCCAGCAGCCGGATGACAGGGGGAAACACTGAAGCTTTCTTT
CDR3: CASSRMTGGNTEAFF

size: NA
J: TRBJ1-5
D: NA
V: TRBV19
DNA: TGTGCCAGTAGTAACCTCTGGACAGCCTTAAATCAGCCCCAGCATTTT
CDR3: CASSNLWTALNQPQHF

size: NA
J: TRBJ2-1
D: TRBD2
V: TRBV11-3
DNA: TGTGCCAGCAGCTTAGGGACTAGCGGGAGAGGTAATGAGCAGTTCTTC
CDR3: CASSLGTSGRGNEQFF

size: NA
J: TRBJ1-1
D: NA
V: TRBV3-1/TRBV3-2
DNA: TGTGCCAGCAGCCAACGGGGATCGGACACTGAAGCTTTCTTT
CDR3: CASSQRGSDTEAFF

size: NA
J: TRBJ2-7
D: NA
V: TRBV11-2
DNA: TGTGCCAGCAGCTTAGATAGAGTCCGCGAGCAGTACTTC
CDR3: CASSLDRVREQYF

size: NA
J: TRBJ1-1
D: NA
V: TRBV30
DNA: TGTGCCTGGAGTAGGGGCATCACTGAAGCTTTCTTT
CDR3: CAWSRGITEAFF

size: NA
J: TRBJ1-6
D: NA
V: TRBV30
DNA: TGTGCCTGGAGGGGGAAACTAGATTCACCCCTCCACTTT
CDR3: CAWRGKLDSPLHF

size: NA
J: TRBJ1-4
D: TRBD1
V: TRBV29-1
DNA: TGCAGCGGACGACAGGGCGAAAAACTGTTTTTT
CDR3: CSGRQGEKLFF

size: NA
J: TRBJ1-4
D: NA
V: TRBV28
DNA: TGTGCCAGCAGTTTAATGAGATCCGGGGAAAAACTGTTTTTT
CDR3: CASSLMRSGEKLFF

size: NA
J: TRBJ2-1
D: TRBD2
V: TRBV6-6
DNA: TGTGCCAGCAGCCCGGGAGGGCTAAATGAGCAGTTCTTC
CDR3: CASSPGGLNEQFF

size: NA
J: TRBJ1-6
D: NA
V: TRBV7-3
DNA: TGTGCCAGCAGCGCCACAGGGATTTCACCCCTCCACTTT
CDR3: CASSATGISPLHF

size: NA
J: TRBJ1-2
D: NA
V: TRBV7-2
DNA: TGTGCCAGCAGCTCCTACAGGACAGATGGCTACACCTTC
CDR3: CASSSYRTDGYTF

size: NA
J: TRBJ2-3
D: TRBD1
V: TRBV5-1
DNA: TGCGCCAGCAGCTCGGGGACAGTACCTTCAGCTAGCACAGATACGCAGTATTTT
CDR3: CASSSGTVPSASTDTQYF

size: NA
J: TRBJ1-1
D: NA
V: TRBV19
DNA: TGTGCCAGTAGTAACAGGAGAACTGACTTCATGAACACTGAAGCTTTCTTT
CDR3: CASSNRRTDFMNTEAFF